The entry that follows covers one TCR beta chain sequence. What it binds is not known. These data come from a study of cytomegalovirus exposure and HLA in healthy donors. Vbeta (60) and Jbeta (13) primers were used in the PCR. Measured with immunoSEQ multiplex PCR; TCRdb has only the in-frame clones, and not every one. Its clone listing holds around 51,000 clones. V shed 1 base and J shed 0 bases, with 7 bases lying between them. Germline CDR1 reads LGHNA; CDR2 reads YNFKEQ. CDR3 size: 16 residues. Notes on the study in general: It was reported in a later analysis that an Asian-associated ancestry cluster showed fewer N-insertions than the 666-donor mean.

The genes are TRBV4-2 and TRBJ2-6; TRBD2 might be the D (6 bases). The receptor's source is a middle-aged woman in good health and CMV-seronegative. The sequenced material came from PBMCs. The CDR3 DNA sequence: TGTGCCAGCAGCCAAGTGGGGGGCTCTGGGGCCAACGTCCTGACTTTC. Translated, it gives CASSQVGGSGANVLTF.